This TCR beta chain emerged from a study of cytomegalovirus exposure and HLA in healthy donors. At the level of the study: The 110 million or so unique TCR beta sequences, from about 180 million T cells, were found by an earlier analysis. Assignment to the Caucasian-associated ancestry cluster applied to less than 85% of the approximately 370 genotyped donors. Study-wide points: Later analysis placed DRB1 highest and HLA-C lowest in TCR association rates, which differed by HLA locus.

PCR amplification relied on 60 Vbeta primers (plus 13 Jbeta primers). Sequenced by immunoSEQ multiplex PCR; TCRdb stores in-frame clones only, minus some. The sample lists 110,000 or so clones, around 68% seen once, with around 10% in the top ten. Remarks on this clone: Its antigen remains unidentified.

Trimming at V came to 5 bases and at J to 2 bases, leaving 0 bases not matched to a gene. From germline, CDR1 is MNHEY and CDR2 SMNVEV (reference sequence). The CDR3 has 15 amino acids. It was healthy bone marrow donors who served as donors. The sequenced material came from PBMCs. The clonotype originates from a woman aged 50 to 60 in good health and CMV-seropositive. This chain joins TRBV27 and TRBJ2-2, with TRBD2 matching over 12 bases. CDR3 residues: CASSGLAGNTGELFF. In DNA form, the CDR3 reads TGTGCCAGCAGTGGACTAGCGGGAAACACCGGGGAGCTGTTTTTT.